The TCR beta chain described here comes from a study of blood T cell repertoires in COVID-19. Study in general: COVID-19 samples from acute and convalescent phases originated in the United States, Italy and Spain. The analysed material was cDNA or gDNA that came from T cells, B-cell-depleted T cells, or PBMCs.

Germline V gives CDR1 SGHRS, CDR2 YFSETQ. The CDR3 loop spans 14 amino acids. Trimming removed 4 bases from V and 4 bases from J; junction bases left unmatched: 8. Per the study methods: How many nucleated cells were present was estimated from reference gene primer amplification. Libraries were prepared by immunoSEQ multiplex PCR; TCRdb keeps only in-frame clonotypes and omits some of them. The V and J calls and clone size were taken over from that table, and D and trimming were inferred from the DNA. The sample holds some 96,000 clones, more than 75% seen once. The sequence came from a human donor in a cohort sampled during active COVID-19. The chain recombines TRBV5-1 with TRBJ2-7, with 7 bases identical to TRBD1. The sequenced sample was peripheral blood. Here the CDR3 DNA reads TGCGCCAGCAGCCCAGTGACAGGGAAGTACGAGCAGTACTTC. It codes for CASSPVTGKYEQYF.